A single sample gave rise to the 29 T cell receptor beta chains below, sequenced in a study of CD8+CD57+ T cells in acquired aplastic anemia. Using genomic DNA as the template, TCR beta VDJ and CDR3 profiling was carried out. TCRdb independently ran MiXCR on the reads; one entry per CDR3 protein. Among under 150,000 distinct CDR3 sequences listed, 40% to 45% were seen once. Sequencing was done on a sample of sorted CD4+, CD8+, or CD8+CD57+ T cells (not recorded which) from PBMCs. The receptors were gathered from a human donor in good health, serving as a control.

Notes on this clonotype: Germline is not matched at one junction end, which may reflect a read error. The chain joins TRBV3-1 to TRBJ1-1; TRBD1 might be the D (5 bases). The germline V gene encodes CDR1 LGHDT and CDR2 YNNKEL (reference sequence). This CDR3 is 13 amino acids long. CDR3 in amino acids: CASSQVSGTEALF. The CDR3 region has the DNA TGTGCCAGCAGCCAAGTCTCGGGGACTGAAGCTCTCTTT.

In regard to this clonotype: Since no conserved phenylalanine or tryptophan closes the CDR3, a read error is the likely cause. This chain connects TRBV2 to TRBJ1-1; D might be TRBD1 (6 bases). V dropped 11 bases and J dropped 0 bases, with 13 bases sitting between them. Germline V gene data show CDR1 as SNHLY and CDR2 as FYNNEI. This CDR3 contains 13 residues. The CDR3 DNA reads as TGTGCCGTCAGGACAGTTATGAACACTGAAGCTTTCTCT. Its translation: CAVRTVMNTEAFS.

This clonotype was recorded at least ten times. V and J are TRBV19 and TRBJ1-4; D unclear. Deletions cut 8 bases from V and 8 bases from J, with 15 bases between. The CDR3 is 13 residues long. Germline lookup yields CDR1 LNHDA and CDR2 SQIVND (reference sequence). The CDR3 nucleotides are TGTGCCAGTTCGTGGGCCCTGGAGGAAAAACTGTTTTTT. Its translation is CASSWALEEKLFF.

Remarks on this clonotype: The conserved phenylalanine or tryptophan is not found at the CDR3 terminus, so this likely reflects a read error. The V call is TRBV25-1, the J call TRBJ1-3; 8 nucleotides align to TRBD1. The CDR3 spans 17 residues. From germline, CDR1 is MGHDK and CDR2 SYGVNS. The trim removed 6 bases at V and 4 bases at J, leaving 14 bases unmatched. This CDR3 reads CASSTGTGSSEGNTIYL. For the CDR3, the DNA is TGTGCCAGCAGCACCGGGACAGGCTCTTCTGAAGGAAACACCATATATCTT.

A note on this clonotype: One end of the junction does not line up with germline, which may come from a read error. V gene TRBV6-5 combines with J gene TRBJ2-1; D gene uncertain. The CDR3 totals 10 residues. CDR1 and CDR2 (germline): MNHEY, SVGAGI. CDR3 nucleotides: TGTGCCGGCAGTAACAATGAGCAGTTCTTC. Amino acid sequence: CAGSNNEQFF.

The chain is built from TRBV15 and TRBJ1-2; D perhaps matches TRBD1 (5 bases). V was trimmed by 4 bases and J by 4 bases, leaving 13 bases between them. Germline CDR1 and CDR2: LNHNV and YYDKDF (reference sequence). This CDR3 spans 14 amino acids. CDR3 coding DNA: TGTGCCACCAGCAATCCAGGGATGAGCTATGGCTACACCTTC. Protein sequence: CATSNPGMSYGYTF.

This clonotype has at least ten counts. A much more abundant neighbour one base away suggests this may be a read error. The rearrangement joins TRBV2 to TRBJ2-3; D gene unclear. Germline V CDR1 and CDR2: SNHLY, FYNNEI. CDR3 size: 15 residues. The chain's CDR3 is CVSTLGVREVDTQYF. The CDR3 DNA follows: TGTGTCAGCACCTTGGGCGTCAGAGAGGTGGATACGCAGTATTTT.

The chain is built from TRBV25-1 and TRBJ1-1; 10 positions match TRBD1. CDR3 length: 14 amino acids. CDR1 and CDR2 (germline): MGHDK, SYGVNS. The junction had 2 bases not matched to a gene; V was cut back by 3 bases and J by 4 bases. CDR3 loop: CASSDRTGGTEAFF. The CDR3, as DNA: TGTGCCAGCAGTGACCGGACAGGGGGCACTGAAGCTTTCTTT.

V is TRBV29-1 and J is TRBJ2-3, with 9 bases identical to TRBD1. Germline V gives CDR1 SQVTM, CDR2 ANQGSEA. There are 14 residues in the CDR3. The CDR3 protein is CSDRTGVATDTQYF. Here the CDR3 DNA reads TGCAGTGATAGGACAGGGGTTGCCACAGATACGCAGTATTTT.

This clonotype has ten or more counts. CDR3 sequence reads: CSALDSNYGYTF. The CDR3 DNA follows: TGCAGTGCTTTAGACAGCAACTATGGCTACACCTTC. This chain joins TRBV20-1 and TRBJ1-2; D may be TRBD1 (5 bases). The V and J ends lost 5 bases and 2 bases respectively, with 9 bases between them. This CDR3 has 12 residues. Germline CDR1 and CDR2: DFQATT and SNEGSKA (reference sequence).

As regards this clonotype: A junction end diverges from the germline sequence, so it may reflect a read error. V usage is TRBV29-1 and J usage is TRBJ1-6; no reliable D call. CDR3 length: 13 residues. Germline V gene lookup returns CDR1 SQVTM and CDR2 ANQGSEA. Here the CDR3 reads CSVAETLNSPPHF. In nucleotides, the CDR3 is TGCAGCGTTGCCGAGACACTTAATTCACCCCCCCACTTT.

This chain links TRBV20-1 with TRBJ2-5, with D uncertain. Germline V gives CDR1 DFQATT, CDR2 SNEGSKA (reference sequence). V was pared by 3 bases and J by 4 bases, with 15 bases between. This CDR3 region has 14 residues. CDR3: CSASGRPNLETQYF. The CDR3 DNA reads TGCAGTGCTAGCGGGCGTCCCAATCTAGAGACCCAGTACTTC.

This clonotype was seen ten or more times. The chain employs TRBV9 and TRBJ1-2; D unresolved. This CDR3 is built from 15 residues. The germline gives CDR1 SGDLS, CDR2 YYNGEE. Trimming cost V 0 bases and J 0 bases, with 9 bases left between them. The CDR3 region has the DNA TGTGCCAGCAGCGTAGATACCGGAGCTAACTATGGCTACACCTTC. Amino acids: CASSVDTGANYGYTF.

This clonotype was seen more than once but under ten times. This rearrangement joins TRBV24-1 to TRBJ1-2, with a possible D match to TRBD1 (6 bases). CDR3 length equals 14 residues. Germline V lookup: CDR1 KGHDR, CDR2 SFDVKD. V gave up 4 bases and J gave up 6 bases, with 14 bases separating them. The CDR3 nucleotides are TGTGCCACCAGTGACTATACAGGGTTAAATGGCTACACCTTC. Translated: CATSDYTGLNGYTF.

The rearrangement joins TRBV19 to TRBJ1-2; 7 bases are shared with TRBD1. The CDR3 runs 15 residues. V was clipped by 5 bases and J by 8 bases; unmatched bases: 14. Germline loops: CDR1 LNHDA, CDR2 SQIVND (reference sequence). CDR3 amino acids: CASSGTLTGVEGYTF. The CDR3 DNA sequence: TGTGCCAGTAGTGGAACCCTTACAGGGGTGGAGGGCTACACCTTC.

The chain couples TRBV2 to TRBJ2-1; D uncertain. The CDR3 totals 11 residues. The ends were cut back, 7 bases at V and 6 bases at J, with 7 bases in the middle. The V gene's germline CDR1 is SNHLY and CDR2 FYNNEI. CDR3 region: CASTSANEQFF. CDR3 bases: TGTGCCAGCACGTCCGCCAATGAGCAGTTCTTC.

As concerns this clonotype: A much larger clone lies a single base off, so this may be a read error. The chain uses TRBV6-1 and TRBJ1-2; D is unclear. The germline gives CDR1 MNHNS, CDR2 SASEGT. The V end lost 8 bases, the J end lost 2 bases, and 15 bases lay between the germline ends. The CDR3 totals 14 residues. CDR3 in amino acids: CASAGSMGNYGYTF. Here the CDR3 DNA reads TGTGCCAGCGCCGGGTCCATGGGGAACTATGGCTACACCTTC.

This clonotype was counted a few times. J is TRBJ1-1 and V is TRBV29-1; D unresolved. CDR3 size: 12 residues. V lost 4 bases and J lost 4, with 10 bases in between. Germline lookup yields CDR1 SQVTM and CDR2 ANQGSEA. DNA for the CDR3: TGCAGCGTTGTGGGTGATAGCACTGAAGCTTTCTTT. Its translation is CSVVGDSTEAFF.

The chain is built from TRBV5-1 and TRBJ1-1; D not certain. The V gene's germline CDR1 is SGHRS and CDR2 YFSETQ. Trimming pared 0 bases from V and 1 base from J, leaving 7 bases between. The CDR3 runs 14 residues. The CDR3 loop reads CASSLVTENTEAFF. DNA of the CDR3: TGCGCCAGCAGCTTGGTTACCGAGAACACTGAAGCTTTCTTT.

This clonotype came up many times. The V gene is TRBV2, the J gene TRBJ2-5; D is perhaps TRBD2 (6 bases). The germline gives CDR1 SNHLY, CDR2 FYNNEI. The CDR3 totals 15 residues. Trimming left V 3 bases short and J 1 base short, with 12 bases between. The CDR3 loop is CASSEGGISQETQYF. The CDR3 DNA is TGTGCCAGCAGTGAGGGGGGAATTAGCCAAGAGACCCAGTACTTC.

The V call is TRBV29-1, the J call TRBJ2-7; D possibly corresponds to TRBD2 (5 bases). Germline V gives CDR1 SQVTM, CDR2 ANQGSEA. The V gene lost 4 bases and the J gene lost 3 bases, with 7 bases spanning the gap. The CDR3 is 11 amino acids. The CDR3 loop reads CSVGENYEQYF. As DNA, the CDR3 is TGCAGCGTTGGGGAGAACTACGAGCAGTACTTC.

This chain joins TRBV5-4 and TRBJ1-3, with 7 positions matching TRBD1. With V trimmed by 2 bases and J by 4 bases, 3 bases remained unmatched. This CDR3 contains 14 residues. Germline CDR1 reads SGHNT; CDR2 reads YYREEE (reference sequence). The CDR3 loop is CASSLVGQGNTIYF. CDR3 nucleotide sequence: TGTGCCAGCAGCTTAGTGGGACAGGGAAACACCATATATTTT.

The table lists this clonotype with many counts. The chain employs TRBV20-1 and TRBJ1-5; TRBD1 matches at 7 bases. CDR1 DFQATT and CDR2 SNEGSKA come from the germline V gene (reference sequence). The CDR3 is 13 residues long. The J segment lost 6 bases and the V segment lost 3 bases, leaving 5 bases of the junction unmatched. CDR3 loop: CSASRGEGQPQHF. The CDR3 bases are TGCAGTGCTAGCAGGGGGGAGGGTCAGCCCCAGCATTTT.

There are many counts of this clonotype. The J gene is TRBJ1-3, the V gene TRBV4-1; D gene unclear. V lost 3 bases to trimming and J lost 3 bases, with 18 bases between them. Per germline, CDR1 MGHRA and CDR2 YSYEKL. There are 17 residues in the CDR3. CDR3 nucleotide sequence: TGCGCCAGCAGCCACGGATTTCGGTCCAGTCTTGGAAACACCATATATTTT. Residues: CASSHGFRSSLGNTIYF.

With respect to this clonotype: A clone one base away is much larger, so this may be a read error. J is TRBJ1-2 and V is TRBV20-1, with 8 bases matching TRBD1. This CDR3 has 15 amino acids. V shed 6 bases, J shed 3 bases, and the junction held 12 bases outside the gene matches. The germline gives CDR1 DFQATT, CDR2 SNEGSKA (reference sequence). The CDR3 region is CSALIRDRIDYGYTF. In DNA, the CDR3 is TGCAGTGCCTTAATCCGGGACAGGATCGACTATGGCTACACCTTC.

This clonotype turned up a few times. This chain links TRBV6-2 or TRBV6-3 with TRBJ2-2; D ambiguous. The V end was cut by 0 bases, the J end by 5 bases, with 4 bases between. Germline assignment: CDR1 MNHEY and CDR2 SVGEGT. This CDR3 region has 13 residues. CDR3 region: CASSYSITGELFF. The CDR3 DNA sequence: TGTGCCAGCAGTTACTCGATAACCGGGGAGCTGTTTTTT.

This clonotype was found a few times. V is TRBV6-1 and J is TRBJ1-5; a weak D match, TRBD1 (6 bases). Germline CDR1 reads MNHNS; CDR2 reads SASEGT. This CDR3 spans 16 amino acids. V was clipped by 0 bases and J by 4 bases, with 13 bases between them. CDR3 in DNA: TGTGCCAGCAGTGAAGCGCGGGGGACACTGAATCAGCCCCAGCATTTT. It codes for CASSEARGTLNQPQHF.

There are many counts of this clonotype. The chain employs TRBV6-1 and TRBJ2-7, with 9 bases lining up with TRBD1. The germline CDR1 and CDR2 sequences are MNHNS and SASEGT. V gave up 4 bases and J gave up 3 bases; unmatched junction bases: 7. The CDR3 extends over 15 amino acids. The CDR3, as DNA: TGTGCCAGCAGTGTCGGACAGGGGCGATACTACGAGCAGTACTTC. Protein product: CASSVGQGRYYEQYF.

V is TRBV20-1 and J is TRBJ1-2, with 7 bases aligning to TRBD1. In germline, CDR1 is DFQATT, CDR2 SNEGSKA (reference sequence). The CDR3 extends over 12 amino acids. Trimming removed 4 bases from V and 7 bases from J; junction bases left unmatched: 6. CDR3 residues: CSATGGSIGYTF. In DNA, the CDR3 is TGCAGTGCTACAGGGGGATCGATTGGCTACACCTTC.